This is a list of T cell receptor beta chains from one sample in a study of T cells in Graves' hyperthyroidism and ophthalmopathy. TCRdb recomputed calls from the multiplex PCR reads with MiXCR, one row per CDR3 protein. The sample has over 250,000 distinct CDR3 sequences, 17% seen once. The sample consisted of blood. The receptors derive from a woman aged 55-75 years with Graves' ophthalmopathy. Both conserved end residues are trimmed from each CDR3. Size tells how often a clone was seen (once, few, many) or the class of an expanded clone, and some rows leave it out.

size	V	CDR3
few	TRBV5-6	ASSSPGQGKYEQY
many	TRBV7-2	ASSLGPEWTGRIGELF
NA	TRBV20-1	SARRDSNTGELF
many	TRBV7-2	ASSPRTGPRFGGYT
many	TRBV27	ASSIRQGPSYEQY
few	TRBV7-8	ASSRPRGREDAGELF
many	TRBV7-2	ASSLSRPHEQY
many	TRBV7-2	ASSRDFGEQF
many	TRBV7-9	ASSLTRQTKTQY
few	TRBV28	ASSLSGIRAQH
NA	TRBV20-1	SASKSPYNEQF
few	TRBV9	ASSLSGTASTDTQY
few	TRBV12-3/TRBV12-4	ASATHDRGSEKLF
many	TRBV7-9	ASSLEGLETQY
many	TRBV20-1	SARDSALTGRATEAF
many	TRBV28	ASSSGQVPDTQY
NA	TRBV12-3/TRBV12-4	ASIGDSYGYT
NA	TRBV27	ANSFLGGDSNQPQH